The clone carrying this T cell receptor beta chain was detected a few times. These data come from a study of blood T cells in healthy people across ages. PCR was performed a second time for roughly 7 to 12 cycles using a sample-barcoded 5' primer and a J-beta primer mix. TCRdb re-analysed the 5' RACE reads in MiXCR, keeping a single row per CDR3 protein. Found here are roughly 1.9 million distinct CDR3 sequences, 30% to 40% of them singletons; the top ten hold under 30%. Per the germline V gene, CDR1 is SGHRS and CDR2 is YFSETQ. V lost 2 bases and J lost 0, with 9 bases in between. The CDR3 is made up of 14 amino acids.

This TCR came from a human donor in good health. V is TRBV5-1 and J is TRBJ2-7; unclear D gene. The specimen sequenced was blood. Here the CDR3 DNA reads TGCGCCAGCAGCTTCCTTTACGACTCCTACGAGCAGTACTTC. Translated: CASSFLYDSYEQYF.